Below, one T cell receptor beta chain is given with its context. What it binds is not known. This entry is derived from a study of T-cell reconstitution after alpha-beta-depleted transplantation in children. Study-wide findings and caveats: T-cell counts and diversity at one year post-transplant came mainly from newly produced T cells. Reports say that about two months after transplant, the alpha-beta T cells came out of several hundred graft clones that had expanded.

Preparation of the TCRbeta library involved a method that used unique molecular identifiers. TCRdb reprocessed the PCR reads via MiXCR and lists one record per CDR3 protein. The sample holds over 45,000 distinct CDR3 sequences, approximately 6.1% seen once. The TCR was taken from a female patient aged 2-9 years who had a stem cell transplant for aplastic anemia, so the T cells may come from the graft donor. Sequenced here: PBMCs, mostly from graft donor cells, sampled 60 days after TCRalphabeta/CD19-depleted stem cell transplant.

The CDR3 DNA follows: TGTGCCAGCAGCCCCCGGACAGGAGCTGATACGCAGTATTTT. This encodes CASSPRTGADTQYF. The chain carries TRBV7-9 and TRBJ2-3; 7 bases align to TRBD1. Germline CDR1 and CDR2: SEHNR and FQNEAQ (reference sequence). V dropped 5 bases and J dropped 6; count of bases not matched to a gene: 8. This CDR3 has 14 residues. Full variable domain (rest looked up from reference TRBV7-9 and TRBJ2-3): DTGVSQNPRHKITKRGQNVTFRCDPISEHNRLYWYRQTLGQGPEFLTYFQNEAQLEKSRLLSDRFSAERPKGSFSTLEIQRTEQGDSAMYLCASSPRTGADTQYFGPGTRLTVL.